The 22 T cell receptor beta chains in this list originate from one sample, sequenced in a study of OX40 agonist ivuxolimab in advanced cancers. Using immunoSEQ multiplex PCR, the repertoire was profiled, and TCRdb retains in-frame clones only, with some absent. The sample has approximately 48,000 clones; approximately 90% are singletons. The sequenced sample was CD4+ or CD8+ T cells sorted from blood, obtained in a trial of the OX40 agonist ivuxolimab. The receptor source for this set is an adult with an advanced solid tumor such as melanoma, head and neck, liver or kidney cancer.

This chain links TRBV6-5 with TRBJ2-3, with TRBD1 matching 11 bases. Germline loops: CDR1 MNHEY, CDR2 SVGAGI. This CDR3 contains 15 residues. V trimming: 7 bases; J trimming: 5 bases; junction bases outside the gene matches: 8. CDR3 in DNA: TGTGCCAGCACGCGGACAGGGGGCGCGGGAGATACGCAGTATTTT. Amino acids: CASTRTGGAGDTQYF.

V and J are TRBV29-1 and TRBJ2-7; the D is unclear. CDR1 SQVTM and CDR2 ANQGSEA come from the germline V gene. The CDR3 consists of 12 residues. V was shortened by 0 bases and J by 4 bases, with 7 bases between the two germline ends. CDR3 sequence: CSVEDFSYEQYF. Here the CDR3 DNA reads TGCAGCGTTGAAGATTTCTCTTACGAGCAGTACTTC.

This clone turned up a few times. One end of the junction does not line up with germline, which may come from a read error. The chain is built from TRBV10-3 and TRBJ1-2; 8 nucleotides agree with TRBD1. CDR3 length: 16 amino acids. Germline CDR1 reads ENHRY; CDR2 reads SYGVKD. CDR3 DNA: TGTGCCAGCAGTTATCAAACCGGGACAGGCACCTATGGCTACACCTTC. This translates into CASSYQTGTGTYGYTF.

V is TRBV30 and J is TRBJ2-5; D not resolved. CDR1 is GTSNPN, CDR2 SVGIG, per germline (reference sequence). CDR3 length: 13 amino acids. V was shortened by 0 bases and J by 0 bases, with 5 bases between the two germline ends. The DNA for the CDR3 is TGTGCCTGGAGTGTACATAACCAAGAGACCCAGTACTTC. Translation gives CAWSVHNQETQYF.

This chain's CDR3 is CASSLGKRDYEQYF. The CDR3 coding sequence is TGTGCCAGCAGCTTAGGTAAGAGGGACTACGAGCAGTACTTC. J is TRBJ2-7 and V is TRBV13; a weak D match, TRBD2 (5 bases). The CDR3 length is 14 residues. Germline loops: CDR1 PRHDT, CDR2 FYEKMQ (reference sequence). Trimming pared 0 bases from V and 3 bases from J, leaving 9 bases between.

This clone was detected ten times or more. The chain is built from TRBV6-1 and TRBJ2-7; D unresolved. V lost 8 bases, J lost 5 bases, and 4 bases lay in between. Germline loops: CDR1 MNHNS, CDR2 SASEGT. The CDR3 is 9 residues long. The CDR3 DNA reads TGTGCCAGCGACCACGAGCAGTACTTC. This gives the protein CASDHEQYF.

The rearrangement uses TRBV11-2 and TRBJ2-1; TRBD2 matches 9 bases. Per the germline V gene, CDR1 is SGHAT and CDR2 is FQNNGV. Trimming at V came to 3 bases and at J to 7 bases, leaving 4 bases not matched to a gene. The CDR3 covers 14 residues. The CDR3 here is CASSFWREGNEQFF. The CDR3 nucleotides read TGTGCCAGCAGCTTCTGGCGGGAGGGGAATGAGCAGTTCTTC.

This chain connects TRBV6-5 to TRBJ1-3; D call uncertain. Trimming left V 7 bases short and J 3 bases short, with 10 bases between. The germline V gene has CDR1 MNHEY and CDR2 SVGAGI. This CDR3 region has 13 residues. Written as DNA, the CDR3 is TGTGCCAGCATCGACATCTATGGAAACACCATATATTTT. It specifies CASIDIYGNTIYF.

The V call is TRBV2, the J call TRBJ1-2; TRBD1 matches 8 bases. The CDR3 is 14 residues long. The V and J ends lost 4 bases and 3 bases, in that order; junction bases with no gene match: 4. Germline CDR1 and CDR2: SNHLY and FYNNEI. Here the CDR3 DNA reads TGTGCCAGCAGTGTCAGGGGGCGGGACTATGGCTACACCTTC. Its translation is CASSVRGRDYGYTF.

The DNA for the CDR3 is TGTGCCAGCAGCGCAACTAGCGGTCTTACCTACGAGCAGTACTTC. Amino acids: CASSATSGLTYEQYF. The chain is built from TRBV7-2 and TRBJ2-7; 8 nucleotides match TRBD2. The CDR3 runs to 15 residues. Germline V gene lookup returns CDR1 SGHTA and CDR2 FQGNSA. V shed 5 bases, J shed 2 bases, and the junction held 8 bases outside the gene matches.

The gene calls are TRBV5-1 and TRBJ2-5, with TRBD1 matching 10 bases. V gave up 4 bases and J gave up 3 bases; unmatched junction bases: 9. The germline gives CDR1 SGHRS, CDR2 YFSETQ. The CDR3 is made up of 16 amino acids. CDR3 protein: CASSQALDRGEETQYF. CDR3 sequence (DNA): TGCGCCAGCAGCCAAGCATTGGACAGGGGGGAAGAGACCCAGTACTTC.

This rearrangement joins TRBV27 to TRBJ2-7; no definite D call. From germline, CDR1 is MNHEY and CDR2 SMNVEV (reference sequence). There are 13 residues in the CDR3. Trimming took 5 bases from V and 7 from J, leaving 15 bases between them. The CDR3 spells CASSLTGGREQYF. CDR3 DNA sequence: TGTGCCAGCAGTCTCACGGGCGGCCGGGAGCAGTACTTC.

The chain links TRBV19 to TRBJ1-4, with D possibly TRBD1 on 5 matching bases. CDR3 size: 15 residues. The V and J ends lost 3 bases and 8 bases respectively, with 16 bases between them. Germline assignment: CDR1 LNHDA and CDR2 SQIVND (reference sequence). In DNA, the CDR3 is TGTGCCAGTAGTATTCTCCGGGACCGGGAAGAAAAACTGTTTTTT. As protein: CASSILRDREEKLFF.

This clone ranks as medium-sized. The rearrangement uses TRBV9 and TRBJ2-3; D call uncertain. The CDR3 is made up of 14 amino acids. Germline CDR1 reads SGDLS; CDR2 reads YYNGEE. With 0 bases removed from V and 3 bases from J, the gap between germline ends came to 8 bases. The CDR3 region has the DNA TGTGCCAGCAGCGTAGAGGACGCAACAGATACGCAGTATTTT. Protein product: CASSVEDATDTQYF.

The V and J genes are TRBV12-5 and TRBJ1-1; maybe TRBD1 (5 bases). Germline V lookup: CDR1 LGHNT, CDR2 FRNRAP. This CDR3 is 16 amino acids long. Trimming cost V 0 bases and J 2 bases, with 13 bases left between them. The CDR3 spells CASGLVNRGYNTEAFF. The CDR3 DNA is TGTGCTAGTGGTTTGGTAAATCGGGGCTATAACACTGAAGCTTTCTTT.

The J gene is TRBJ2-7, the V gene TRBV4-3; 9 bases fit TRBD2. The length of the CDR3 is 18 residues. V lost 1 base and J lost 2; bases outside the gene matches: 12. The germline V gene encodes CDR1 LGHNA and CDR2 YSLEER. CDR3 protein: CASSQAPPSSGTTYEQYF. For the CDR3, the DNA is TGCGCCAGCAGCCAAGCCCCCCCCTCTAGCGGGACGACCTACGAGCAGTACTTC.

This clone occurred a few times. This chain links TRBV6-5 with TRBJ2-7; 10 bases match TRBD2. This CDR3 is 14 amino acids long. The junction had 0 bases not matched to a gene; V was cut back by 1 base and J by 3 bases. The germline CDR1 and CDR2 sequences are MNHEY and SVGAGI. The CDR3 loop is CASSYWTSGYEQYF. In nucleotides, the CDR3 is TGTGCCAGCAGTTACTGGACTAGCGGCTACGAGCAGTACTTC.

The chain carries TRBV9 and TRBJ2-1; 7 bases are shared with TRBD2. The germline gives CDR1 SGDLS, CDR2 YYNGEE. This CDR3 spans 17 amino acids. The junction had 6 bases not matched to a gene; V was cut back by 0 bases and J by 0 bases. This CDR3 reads CASSVEARESSYNEQFF. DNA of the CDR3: TGTGCCAGCAGCGTAGAGGCGCGGGAGTCCTCCTACAATGAGCAGTTCTTC.

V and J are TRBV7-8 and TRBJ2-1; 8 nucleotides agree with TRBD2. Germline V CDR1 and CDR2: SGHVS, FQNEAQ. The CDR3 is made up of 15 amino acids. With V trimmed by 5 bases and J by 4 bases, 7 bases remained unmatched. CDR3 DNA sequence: TGTGCCAGCAGCCCGGGACTAGGGGAATACAATGAGCAGTTCTTC. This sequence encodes CASSPGLGEYNEQFF.

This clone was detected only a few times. This CDR3 is CASSEGGELGYEQYF. The CDR3 DNA reads TGTGCCAGCAGTGAAGGGGGGGAATTGGGCTACGAGCAGTACTTC. The chain is built from TRBV6-1 and TRBJ2-7, with D tentatively TRBD2 (6 bases). V was cut by 1 base and J by 3 bases, with 13 bases left in between. This CDR3 has 15 amino acids. Germline CDR1 reads MNHNS; CDR2 reads SASEGT.

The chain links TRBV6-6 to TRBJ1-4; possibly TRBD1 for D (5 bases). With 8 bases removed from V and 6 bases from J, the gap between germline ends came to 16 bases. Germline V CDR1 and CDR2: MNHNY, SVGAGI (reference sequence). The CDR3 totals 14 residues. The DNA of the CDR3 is TGTGCCAGCGGGGGACCGCGGGAGTATGAAAAACTGTTTTTT. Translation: CASGGPREYEKLFF.

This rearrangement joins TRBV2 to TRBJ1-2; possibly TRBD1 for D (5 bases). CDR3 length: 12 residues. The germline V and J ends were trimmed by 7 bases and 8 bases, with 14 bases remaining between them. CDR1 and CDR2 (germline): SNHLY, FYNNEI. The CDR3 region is CASNRGREGYTF. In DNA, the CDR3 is TGTGCCAGCAATAGGGGACGCGAAGGCTACACCTTC.